These 23 T cell receptor beta chains were sequenced from one sample in a study of cytomegalovirus exposure and HLA in healthy donors (TCRdb year 2017). Libraries were built with the immunoSEQ multiplex PCR assay. A mixture of 60 forward primers for TCR Vbeta segments and 13 reverse primers for TCR Jbeta segments was used in the multiplex PCR. TCRdb stores this immuneACCESS table with in-frame sequences only. Part of the clones is absent; in the studies checked, under half of the shortfall reflects unresolved V genes, and no reason is known for the rest. This sample comprises some 150,000 clones, 60% to 85% of them detected only once. The top ten clones comprise roughly 4.2% of the sample. Sequenced material: PBMCs. These receptor sequences come from a woman aged 40 to 50 in good health and CMV-seronegative.

This clone has more than one count but fewer than ten. This chain joins TRBV6-1 and TRBJ2-4; 10 bases map to TRBD1. With 8 bases clipped from V and 0 bases from J, the junction kept 1 base outside the gene matches. The germline V gene has CDR1 MNHNS and CDR2 SASEGT. CDR3 length: 14 residues. Written as DNA, the CDR3 is TGTGCCAGCGGGACAGGGGTAGCCAAAAACATTCAGTACTTC. Translation gives CASGTGVAKNIQYF.

J is TRBJ1-1 and V is TRBV6-4; a weak D match, TRBD1 (5 bases). Per germline, CDR1 MRHNA and CDR2 SNTAGT. The CDR3 consists of 14 residues. V shed 3 bases and J shed 3 bases, with 11 bases lying between them. The CDR3 DNA reads as TGTGCCAGCAGTGAAGGGGTTGATTACACTGAAGCTTTCTTT. Protein: CASSEGVDYTEAFF.

The gene calls are TRBV5-6 and TRBJ2-6, with no clear D. The germline V gene encodes CDR1 SGHDT and CDR2 YYEEEE. The CDR3 is 15 residues long. The V gene lost 2 bases and the J gene lost 2 bases, with 8 bases spanning the gap. The CDR3 here is CASSFTVAGANVLTF. The CDR3 nucleotides are TGTGCCAGCAGCTTCACAGTTGCTGGGGCCAACGTCCTGACTTTC.

This rearrangement joins TRBV5-1 to TRBJ1-5; 7 positions agree with TRBD1. J lost 4 bases, V lost 0 bases, and 7 bases had no gene match. In germline, CDR1 is SGHRS, CDR2 YFSETQ. The length of the CDR3 is 16 residues. The CDR3 is CASSLGDSGGNQPQHF. The CDR3 nucleotides read TGCGCCAGCAGCTTGGGGGACAGTGGAGGGAATCAGCCCCAGCATTTT.

The chain recombines TRBV5-4 with TRBJ2-1; tentative D call: TRBD1 (5 bases). There are 15 residues in the CDR3. CDR1 and CDR2 (germline): SGHNT, YYREEE (reference sequence). V lost 4 bases and J lost 1, with 12 bases in between. Written as DNA, the CDR3 is TGTGCCAGCAGCCAGACAGTGACATCCTACAATGAGCAGTTCTTC. Translated: CASSQTVTSYNEQFF.

This chain connects TRBV18 to TRBJ1-1; 7 bases fit TRBD1. The CDR3 loop spans 16 amino acids. V shed 7 bases and J 1 base; nucleotides not matched to a gene: 12. CDR1 is KGHSH, CDR2 LQKENI, per germline. The CDR3 DNA sequence: TGTGCCAGCTGGGGGGTGTCAGGGGGTCGGAACACTGAAGCTTTCTTT. It codes for CASWGVSGGRNTEAFF.

In its sample, this clone was seen once. This chain connects TRBV9 to TRBJ1-2, with D perhaps matching TRBD1 (6 bases). This CDR3 is built from 13 residues. The V gene's germline CDR1 is SGDLS and CDR2 YYNGEE. The V and J ends lost 3 bases and 6 bases respectively, with 12 bases between them. CDR3 in DNA: TGTGCCAGCAGCGCCACGACAGGAAATGGCTACACCTTC. Translated: CASSATTGNGYTF.

The chain recombines TRBV14 with TRBJ2-3; D may be TRBD1 (6 bases). Per the germline V gene, CDR1 is SGHDN and CDR2 is FVKESK. The CDR3 runs to 14 residues. Trimming stripped 6 bases from V and 8 bases from J, with 18 bases between. The chain's CDR3 is CASRATKSGVTQYF. Here the CDR3 DNA reads TGTGCCAGCAGGGCAACGAAGTCAGGGGTTACGCAGTATTTT.

Note on this clone: A junction boundary mismatches the germline segment, possibly from a read error. The V gene is TRBV27, the J gene TRBJ1-1; D perhaps matches TRBD1 (5 bases). This CDR3 contains 14 residues. Per germline, CDR1 MNHEY and CDR2 SMNVEV (reference sequence). The CDR3 loop is CAGSLPDRNTEAFF. The DNA for the CDR3 is TGTGCCGGCAGTTTACCCGACAGGAACACTGAAGCTTTCTTT.

The chain has TRBV5-1 and TRBJ2-1; perhaps TRBD1 as D (5 bases). From germline, CDR1 is SGHRS and CDR2 YFSETQ. CDR3 size: 14 residues. V was cut by 8 bases and J by 10 bases, with 22 bases left in between. CDR3 nucleotide sequence: TGCGCCAGTACCCTCCTTTCAGGGATTGAAGAGCAGTTCTTC. Residues: CASTLLSGIEEQFF.

The rearrangement joins TRBV5-5 to TRBJ2-7, with 10 bases lining up with TRBD2. CDR3 length: 20 amino acids. V was pared by 4 bases and J by 3 bases, with 22 bases of the junction left unmatched. The germline V gene encodes CDR1 SGHKS and CDR2 YYEKEE (reference sequence). The CDR3 DNA reads TGTGCCAGCAGCGTTCACGGCCAAGCGGGAGGGGTCGGTCCGGGCTACGAGCAGTACTTC. This codes for CASSVHGQAGGVGPGYEQYF.

J is TRBJ2-3 and V is TRBV19; 9 positions agree with TRBD2. CDR1 is LNHDA and CDR2 is SQIVND in the germline V gene (reference sequence). J was trimmed by 6 bases and V by 3 bases; bases with no gene match: 16. This CDR3 is built from 18 residues. Here the CDR3 reads CASSMGSGGDILGDTQYF. CDR3 bases: TGTGCCAGTAGTATGGGTAGCGGGGGTGATATTCTGGGGGATACGCAGTATTTT.

The chain is built from TRBV28 and TRBJ2-7, with D unclear. Looked up from germline, CDR1 is MDHEN and CDR2 is SYDVKM. The CDR3 loop spans 11 amino acids. Trimming took off 3 bases at V and 12 bases at J, with 12 bases between the two ends. CDR3 amino acids: CASSFGPLLYF. The CDR3 DNA follows: TGTGCCAGCAGTTTCGGTCCTTTATTGTACTTC.

The rearrangement links TRBV6-5 to TRBJ1-2, with D possibly matching TRBD1 (6 bases). The CDR3 runs to 13 residues. V lost 5 bases to trimming and J lost 2 bases, with 9 bases between them. The germline CDR1 and CDR2 sequences are MNHEY and SVGAGI. CDR3 nucleotide sequence: TGTGCCAGCAGTCGGGACACAAACTATGGCTACACCTTC. Protein product: CASSRDTNYGYTF.

V is TRBV30 and J is TRBJ2-1, with D tentatively TRBD1 (5 bases). This CDR3 contains 13 residues. Deletions cut 0 bases from V and 4 bases from J, with 7 bases between. The germline V gene has CDR1 GTSNPN and CDR2 SVGIG (reference sequence). The CDR3 region has the DNA TGTGCCTGGAGTGTGCGACAGTACAATGAGCAGTTCTTC. Translated, it gives CAWSVRQYNEQFF. The full variable domain, with the rest looked up from reference TRBV30 and TRBJ2-1, is SQTIHQWPATLVQPVGSPLSLECTVEGTSNPNLYWYRQAAGRGLQLLFYSVGIGQISSEVPQNLSASRPQDRQFILSSKKLLLSDSGFYLCAWSVRQYNEQFFGPGTRLTVL.

About this clone itself: Other nucleotide sequences in the sample specify the same CDR3. The DNA of the CDR3 is TGTGCCAGCAGCGGAGGCACTGAAGCTTTCTTT. This encodes CASSGGTEAFF. This chain connects TRBV28 to TRBJ1-1; D remains unclear. Trimming left V 6 bases short and J 4 bases short, with 6 bases between. The CDR3 totals 11 residues. Germline CDR1 reads MDHEN; CDR2 reads SYDVKM.

This clone was observed a handful of times. This chain joins TRBV19 and TRBJ1-1; TRBD1 matches at 8 bases. CDR1 is LNHDA, CDR2 SQIVND, per germline (reference sequence). This CDR3 spans 15 amino acids. V gave up 3 bases and J gave up 1 base; unmatched junction bases: 4. CDR3 coding DNA: TGTGCCAGTAGTATGACCGGGACAGGGAACACTGAAGCTTTCTTT. Its translation is CASSMTGTGNTEAFF.

This clone was detected only a few times. J is TRBJ1-1 and V is TRBV5-6; 7 bases line up with TRBD1. The CDR3 has 15 amino acids. Germline V lookup: CDR1 SGHDT, CDR2 YYEEEE. Unmatched junction bases numbered 3, after V lost 0 bases and J lost 1 base. In DNA, the CDR3 is TGTGCCAGCAGCTTGGTCGACAGGGCGAACACTGAAGCTTTCTTT. It codes for CASSLVDRANTEAFF.

This clone was recorded only once. The chain uses TRBV19 and TRBJ1-2; D gene uncertain. The CDR3 runs 14 residues. CDR1 is LNHDA and CDR2 is SQIVND in the germline V gene (reference sequence). The V end lost 3 bases, the J end lost 5 bases, and 13 bases lay between the germline ends. The CDR3 loop is CASSILQEVYGYTF. The CDR3 DNA reads as TGTGCCAGTAGTATCCTCCAGGAGGTATATGGCTACACCTTC.

V usage is TRBV9 and J usage is TRBJ1-2; 9 nucleotides align to TRBD1. From germline, CDR1 is SGDLS and CDR2 YYNGEE. V gave up 4 bases and J gave up 2 bases; unmatched junction bases: 6. The CDR3 loop spans 15 amino acids. The CDR3 DNA sequence: TGTGCCAGCAGCTTGCTTGGGACAGGGAACTATGGCTACACCTTC. This encodes CASSLLGTGNYGYTF.

The chain recombines TRBV11-3 with TRBJ2-7, with 7 bases that match TRBD2. This CDR3 has 13 residues. Germline V gene data show CDR1 as SGHNT and CDR2 as YENEEA. J was trimmed by 4 bases and V by 5 bases; bases with no gene match: 5. CDR3 region: CASSPGLDYEQYF. The CDR3 region has the DNA TGTGCCAGCAGCCCTGGACTAGATTACGAGCAGTACTTC.

This clone was seen a single time. The chain is built from TRBV28 and TRBJ1-2; tentative D call: TRBD1 (5 bases). The V end was cut by 2 bases, the J end by 8 bases, with 15 bases between. CDR1 and CDR2 from the germline V gene are MDHEN and SYDVKM. The length of the CDR3 is 14 residues. CDR3 nucleotide sequence: TGTGCCAGCAGTTTAGGGCAGGGCCTGTTGGGCTACACCTTC. Amino acid sequence: CASSLGQGLLGYTF.

The genes are TRBV5-1 and TRBJ2-2; a weak D match, TRBD1 (6 bases). Germline CDR1 SGHRS, CDR2 YFSETQ. Trimming pared 0 bases from V and 7 bases from J, leaving 10 bases between. This CDR3 has 14 amino acids. The CDR3 loop reads CASSLDRAVGELFF. CDR3 coding DNA: TGCGCCAGCAGCTTGGACAGGGCTGTCGGGGAGCTGTTTTTT. The full variable domain, its missing parts supplied by reference TRBV5-1 and TRBJ2-2, is KAGVTQTPRYLIKTRGQQVTLSCSPISGHRSVSWYQQTPGQGLQFLFEYFSETQRNKGNFPGRFSGRQFSNSRSEMNVSTLELGDSALYLCASSLDRAVGELFFGEGSRLTVL.